These 3 T cell receptor beta chains came from one sample sequenced in a study of T-cell reconstitution after alpha-beta-depleted transplantation in children. TCRbeta library preparation incorporated unique molecular identifiers. One entry per CDR3 protein, called by TCRdb with MiXCR from the PCR reads. The sample carries 45,000 to 50,000 distinct CDR3 sequences, about 47% recorded once. This sample comprised peripheral blood, obtained before TCRalphabeta/CD19-depleted stem cell transplant. These receptors all stem from a boy less than two years old with SCID, due to receive a stem cell transplant.

The table lists this clonotype with a few counts. CDR3 sequence reads: CASSLEAGGRSYTF. The CDR3 DNA is TGTGCCAGCAGCTTGGAGGCAGGGGGCAGAAGCTACACCTTC. J is TRBJ1-2 and V is TRBV5-6, with TRBD1 identical over 8 bases. The ends lost 0 bases at V and 9 bases at J; junction bases unmatched: 7. The germline gives CDR1 SGHDT, CDR2 YYEEEE. This CDR3 is built from 14 residues. The whole variable domain, remainder taken from reference TRBV5-6 and TRBJ1-2, is DAGVTQSPTHLIKTRGQQVTLRCSPKSGHDTVSWYQQALGQGPQFIFQYYEEEERQRGNFPDRFSGHQFPNYSSELNVNALLLGDSALYLCASSLEAGGRSYTFGSGTRLTVV.

The chain uses TRBV4-2 and TRBJ1-3; a possible D gene is TRBD1 (6 bases). The germline V and J ends were trimmed by 5 bases and 5 bases, with 22 bases remaining between them. Germline lookup yields CDR1 LGHNA and CDR2 YNFKEQ. The CDR3 is 17 amino acids. CDR3 amino acids: CASSTPRGRDIRNTIYF. DNA for the CDR3: TGTGCCAGCAGCACCCCCCGGGGCAGGGACATACGAAACACCATATATTTT.

For this clonotype: The germline gene is not matched at one end of the junction; a read error may be the cause. This rearrangement joins TRBV28 to TRBJ1-4; D possibly corresponds to TRBD1 (6 bases). The CDR3 covers 16 residues. Germline V gene sequence: CDR1 MDHEN, CDR2 SYDVKM. The CDR3 region is CVSKEGVRGGEEKLFF. DNA for the CDR3: TGTGTCAGCAAGGAGGGGGTTAGGGGGGGAGAAGAAAAACTGTTTTTT.